Below are 4 T cell receptor beta chains sequenced from a single sample in a study of identical twins. MiXCR, run by TCRdb on the 5' RACE reads, gives a single entry per CDR3 protein. Here the sample spans some 660,000 distinct CDR3 sequences, around 8.3% being singletons. Another study also made use of these data, one on yellow fever vaccine responses in identical twins.

Sequencing used PBMCs. The receptors come from a woman between 18 and 29 years old in good health.

This rearrangement joins TRBV20-1 to TRBJ1-2; D gene uncertain. Germline CDR1 DFQATT, CDR2 SNEGSKA (reference sequence). V was clipped by 3 bases and J by 8 bases, with 4 bases between them. The CDR3 has 9 amino acids. DNA of the CDR3: TGCAGTGCTAGGCCCGGCTACACCTTC. Translating it yields CSARPGYTF.

This clonotype was seen a handful of times. This chain links TRBV9 with TRBJ2-3, with D tentatively TRBD2 (5 bases). Trimming cost V 0 bases and J 7 bases, with 12 bases left between them. Germline CDR1 reads SGDLS; CDR2 reads YYNGEE. This CDR3 comprises 14 residues. CDR3 DNA: TGTGCCAGCAGCGTAGCCGAACCGGGGTATACGCAGTATTTT. Translated: CASSVAEPGYTQYF.

The chain recombines TRBV29-1 with TRBJ2-7; D remains unclear. The V gene's germline CDR1 is SQVTM and CDR2 ANQGSEA. CDR3 size: 12 residues. Trimming removed 6 bases at V and 2 bases at J, with 11 bases between. DNA of the CDR3: TGCAGCGTCGTACATAATACCTACGAGCAGTACTTC. Protein sequence: CSVVHNTYEQYF.

This clonotype was observed a handful of times. V gene TRBV28 combines with J gene TRBJ2-7; TRBD1 agrees at 8 bases. V trimming: 4 bases; J trimming: 2 bases; junction bases outside the gene matches: 4. The CDR3 sequence is 14 residues long. Germline V gives CDR1 MDHEN, CDR2 SYDVKM. The CDR3, as DNA: TGTGCCAGCAGTTGGGTACAGGGGGCCTACGAGCAGTACTTC. Translating gives CASSWVQGAYEQYF.